This T cell receptor beta chain came from a study of CD8 T cells in ankylosing spondylitis. Study results and limitations: It was reported that disease-linked clones were significantly enriched in matched ankylosing spondylitis synovial fluid. Earlier work had already found some motif variants in reactive arthritis synovial fluid and blood. A TCR beta motif of fewer than 10 highly homologous variants seemed to mark ankylosing spondylitis blood. Disease-linked clones had a CD8+ phenotype and relatively low frequency in peripheral blood.

Germline values: CDR1 SGDLS, CDR2 YYNGEE. The CDR3 sequence is 15 residues long. The germline V and J ends were trimmed by 0 bases and 0 bases, with 8 bases remaining between them. The TCR beta libraries were generated through quantitative 5'-RACE incorporating molecular barcodes. TCRdb independently ran MiXCR on the 5' RACE reads; one entry per CDR3 protein. In the table there are 100,000 or so distinct CDR3 sequences, roughly 9% of which are singletons. This clonotype showed up just a few times. What it binds is unknown. The sample comprised blood, either unsorted or a sorted T cell fraction (not recorded which). The receptor was derived from a male donor with ankylosing spondylitis. This chain connects TRBV9 to TRBJ2-3, with D maybe TRBD2 (5 bases). In DNA form, the CDR3 reads TGTGCCAGCAGCGTAGACGGGGTAAGCACAGATACGCAGTATTTT. Translating it yields CASSVDGVSTDTQYF.